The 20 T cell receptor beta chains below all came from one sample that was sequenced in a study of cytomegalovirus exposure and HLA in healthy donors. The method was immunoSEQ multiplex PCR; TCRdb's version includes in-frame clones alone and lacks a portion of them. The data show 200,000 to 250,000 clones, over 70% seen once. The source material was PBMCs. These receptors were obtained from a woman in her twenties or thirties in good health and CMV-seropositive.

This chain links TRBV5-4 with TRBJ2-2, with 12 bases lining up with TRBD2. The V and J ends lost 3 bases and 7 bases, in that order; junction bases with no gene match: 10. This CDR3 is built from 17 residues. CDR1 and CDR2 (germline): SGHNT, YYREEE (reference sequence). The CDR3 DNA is TGTGCCAGCAGCTCGTCGGGGACTAGCGGGTACGACGGGGAGCTGTTTTTT. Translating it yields CASSSSGTSGYDGELFF. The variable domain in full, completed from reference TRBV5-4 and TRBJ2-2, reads ETGVTQSPTHLIKTRGQQVTLRCSSQSGHNTVSWYQQALGQGPQFIFQYYREEENGRGNFPPRFSGLQFPNYSSELNVNALELDDSALYLCASSSSGTSGYDGELFFGEGSRLTVL.

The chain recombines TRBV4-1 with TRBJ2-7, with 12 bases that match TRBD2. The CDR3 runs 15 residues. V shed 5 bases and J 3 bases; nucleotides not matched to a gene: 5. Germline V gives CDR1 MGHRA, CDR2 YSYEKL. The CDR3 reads CASSAKTSGGYEQYF. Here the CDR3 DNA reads TGCGCCAGCAGCGCCAAGACTAGCGGGGGCTACGAGCAGTACTTC.

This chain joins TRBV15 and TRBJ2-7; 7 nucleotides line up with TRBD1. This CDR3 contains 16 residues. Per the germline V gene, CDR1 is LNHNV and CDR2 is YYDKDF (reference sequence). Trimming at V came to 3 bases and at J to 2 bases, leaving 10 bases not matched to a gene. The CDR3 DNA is TGTGCCACCAGCAGCGGCCCCGGGACAGAGACCTACGAGCAGTACTTC. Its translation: CATSSGPGTETYEQYF.

DNA of the CDR3: TGTGCCAGCAGTGAGGTCGACGGGTCCGAGCAGTACTTC. Translated: CASSEVDGSEQYF. The V gene is TRBV25-1, the J gene TRBJ2-7; no definite D call. Germline V gene data show CDR1 as MGHDK and CDR2 as SYGVNS. The CDR3 is 13 residues long. V was pared by 3 bases and J by 6 bases, with 12 bases between.

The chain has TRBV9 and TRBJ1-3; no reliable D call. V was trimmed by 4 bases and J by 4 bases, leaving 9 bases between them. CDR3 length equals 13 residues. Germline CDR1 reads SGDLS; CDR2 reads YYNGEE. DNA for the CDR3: TGTGCCAGCAGCCCCGTCGACGGAAACACCATATATTTT. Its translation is CASSPVDGNTIYF.

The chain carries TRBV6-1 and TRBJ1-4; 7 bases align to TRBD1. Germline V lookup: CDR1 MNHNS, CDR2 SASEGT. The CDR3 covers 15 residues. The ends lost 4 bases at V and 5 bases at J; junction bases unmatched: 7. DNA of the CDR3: TGTGCCAGCAGTGGTCGACAGGGAACAAATGAAAAACTGTTTTTT. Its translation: CASSGRQGTNEKLFF.

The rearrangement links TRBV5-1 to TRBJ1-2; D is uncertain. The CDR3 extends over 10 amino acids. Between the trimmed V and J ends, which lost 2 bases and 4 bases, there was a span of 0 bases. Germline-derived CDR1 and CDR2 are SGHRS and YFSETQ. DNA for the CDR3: TGCGCCAGCAGCTTCTATGGCTACACCTTC. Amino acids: CASSFYGYTF.

DNA for the CDR3: TGTGCCAGCAGTTACGGGCCCAACTACGAGCAGTACTTC. Amino acids: CASSYGPNYEQYF. J is TRBJ2-7 and V is TRBV6-5, with D unclear. Per germline, CDR1 MNHEY and CDR2 SVGAGI. V shed 2 bases and J shed 3 bases, with 8 bases lying between them. The CDR3 is made up of 13 amino acids.

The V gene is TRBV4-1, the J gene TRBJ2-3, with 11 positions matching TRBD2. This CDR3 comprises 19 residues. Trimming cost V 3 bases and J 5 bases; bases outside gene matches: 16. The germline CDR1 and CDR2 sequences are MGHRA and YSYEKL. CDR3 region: CASSQYTSGRYFGGDTQYF. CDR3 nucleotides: TGCGCCAGCAGCCAGTATACTAGCGGGAGATATTTTGGGGGAGATACGCAGTATTTT.

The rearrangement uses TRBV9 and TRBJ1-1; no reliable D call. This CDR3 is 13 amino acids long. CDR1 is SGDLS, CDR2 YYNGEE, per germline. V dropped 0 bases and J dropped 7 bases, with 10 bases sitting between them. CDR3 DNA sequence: TGTGCCAGCAGCGTAGGATCCCAGAGTGAAGCTTTCTTT. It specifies CASSVGSQSEAFF.

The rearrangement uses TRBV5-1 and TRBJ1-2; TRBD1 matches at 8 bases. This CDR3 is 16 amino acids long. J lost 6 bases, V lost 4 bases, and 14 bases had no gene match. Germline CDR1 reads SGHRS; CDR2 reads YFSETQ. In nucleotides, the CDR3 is TGCGCCAGCAGCAAACACTCAGGGGGCGAAGTAGATGGCTACACCTTC. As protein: CASSKHSGGEVDGYTF.

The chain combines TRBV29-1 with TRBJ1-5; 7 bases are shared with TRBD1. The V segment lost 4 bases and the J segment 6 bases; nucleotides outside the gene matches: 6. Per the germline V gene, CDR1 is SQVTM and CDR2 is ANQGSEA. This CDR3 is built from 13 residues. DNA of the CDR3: TGCAGCGTTGCACAGGGGAGGGGTCAGCCCCAGCATTTT. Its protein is CSVAQGRGQPQHF.

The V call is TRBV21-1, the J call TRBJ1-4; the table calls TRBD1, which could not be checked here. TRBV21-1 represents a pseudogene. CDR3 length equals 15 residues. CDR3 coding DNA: TGTGCCAGCAGCAAGACGGACAGACAGCGTGAAAAACTGTTTTTT. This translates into CASSKTDRQREKLFF.

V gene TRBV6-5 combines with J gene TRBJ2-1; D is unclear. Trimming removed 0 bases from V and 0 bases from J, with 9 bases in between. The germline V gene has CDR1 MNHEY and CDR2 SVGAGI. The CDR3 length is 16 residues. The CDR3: CASSYSVPSSYNEQFF. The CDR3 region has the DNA TGTGCCAGCAGTTACTCCGTCCCTAGCTCCTACAATGAGCAGTTCTTC.

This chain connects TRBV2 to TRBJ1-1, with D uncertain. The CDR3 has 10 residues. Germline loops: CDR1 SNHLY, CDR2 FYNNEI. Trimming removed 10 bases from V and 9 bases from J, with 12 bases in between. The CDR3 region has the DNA TGTGCCATCTCCCTGGGGAAAGCTTTCTTT. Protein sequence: CAISLGKAFF.

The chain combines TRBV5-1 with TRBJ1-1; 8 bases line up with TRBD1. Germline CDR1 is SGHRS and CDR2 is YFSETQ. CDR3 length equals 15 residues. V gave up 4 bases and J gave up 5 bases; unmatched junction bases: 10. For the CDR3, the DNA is TGCGCCAGCAGCCCTAGGACAGGGAGTGAGACTGAAGCTTTCTTT. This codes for CASSPRTGSETEAFF.

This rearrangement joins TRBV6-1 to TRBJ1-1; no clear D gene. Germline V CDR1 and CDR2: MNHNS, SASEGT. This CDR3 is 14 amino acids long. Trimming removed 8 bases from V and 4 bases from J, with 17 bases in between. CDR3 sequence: CASGGVTSPTEAFF. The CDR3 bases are TGTGCCAGCGGCGGGGTTACGTCCCCCACTGAAGCTTTCTTT.

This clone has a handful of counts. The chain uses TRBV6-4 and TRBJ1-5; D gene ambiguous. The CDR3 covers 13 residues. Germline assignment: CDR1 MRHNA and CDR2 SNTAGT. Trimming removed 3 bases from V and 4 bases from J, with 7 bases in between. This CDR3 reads CASSDGENQPQHF. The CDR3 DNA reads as TGTGCCAGCAGTGATGGGGAAAATCAGCCCCAGCATTTT.

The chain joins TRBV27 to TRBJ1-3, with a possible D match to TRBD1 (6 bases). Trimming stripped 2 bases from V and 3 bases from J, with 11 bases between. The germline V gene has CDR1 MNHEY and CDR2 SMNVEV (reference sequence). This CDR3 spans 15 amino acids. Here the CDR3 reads CASSLTQTGGNTIYF. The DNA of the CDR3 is TGTGCCAGCAGTTTAACTCAGACAGGTGGAAACACCATATATTTT.

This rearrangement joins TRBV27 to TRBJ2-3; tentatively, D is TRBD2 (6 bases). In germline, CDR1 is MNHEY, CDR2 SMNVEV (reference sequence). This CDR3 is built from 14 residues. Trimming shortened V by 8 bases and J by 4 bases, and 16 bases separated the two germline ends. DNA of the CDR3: TGTGCCAGCTCCCCCGGGGGTGCTCCAGATACGCAGTATTTT. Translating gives CASSPGGAPDTQYF.